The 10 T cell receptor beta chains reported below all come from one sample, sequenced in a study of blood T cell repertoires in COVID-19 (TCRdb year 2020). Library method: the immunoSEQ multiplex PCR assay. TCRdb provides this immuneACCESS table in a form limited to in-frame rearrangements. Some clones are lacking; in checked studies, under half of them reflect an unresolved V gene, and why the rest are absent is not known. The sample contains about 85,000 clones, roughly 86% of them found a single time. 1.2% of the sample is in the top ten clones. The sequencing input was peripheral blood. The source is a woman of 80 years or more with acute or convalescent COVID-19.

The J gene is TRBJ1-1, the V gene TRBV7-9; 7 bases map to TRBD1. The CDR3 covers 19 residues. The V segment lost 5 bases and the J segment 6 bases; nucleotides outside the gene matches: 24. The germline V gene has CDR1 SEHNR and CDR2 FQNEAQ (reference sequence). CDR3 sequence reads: CASSPNVPQGPTAGAEAFF. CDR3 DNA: TGTGCCAGCAGCCCTAACGTCCCACAGGGGCCGACGGCCGGAGCTGAAGCTTTCTTT.

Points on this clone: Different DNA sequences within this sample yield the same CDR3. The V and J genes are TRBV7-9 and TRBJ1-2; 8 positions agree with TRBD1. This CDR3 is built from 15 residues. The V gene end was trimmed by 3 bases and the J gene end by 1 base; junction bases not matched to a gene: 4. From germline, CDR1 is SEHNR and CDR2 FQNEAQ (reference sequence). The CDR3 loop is CASSLGTGLNYGYTF. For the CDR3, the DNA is TGTGCCAGCAGCTTGGGGACAGGTCTTAACTATGGCTACACCTTC.

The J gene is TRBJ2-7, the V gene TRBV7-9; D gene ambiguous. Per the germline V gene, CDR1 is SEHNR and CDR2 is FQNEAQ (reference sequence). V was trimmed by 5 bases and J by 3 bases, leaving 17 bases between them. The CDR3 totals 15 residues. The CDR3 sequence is CASSPRLQNLYEQYF. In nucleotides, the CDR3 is TGTGCCAGCAGCCCGAGGCTCCAAAACCTCTACGAGCAGTACTTC. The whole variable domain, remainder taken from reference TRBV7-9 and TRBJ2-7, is DTGVSQNPRHKITKRGQNVTFRCDPISEHNRLYWYRQTLGQGPEFLTYFQNEAQLEKSRLLSDRFSAERPKGSFSTLEIQRTEQGDSAMYLCASSPRLQNLYEQYFGPGTRLTVT.

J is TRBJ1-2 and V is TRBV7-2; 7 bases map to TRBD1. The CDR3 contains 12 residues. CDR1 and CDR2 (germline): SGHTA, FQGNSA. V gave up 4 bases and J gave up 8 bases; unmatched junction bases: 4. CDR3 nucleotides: TGTGCCAGCAGCTCCGACAGGGTGGGCTACACCTTC. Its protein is CASSSDRVGYTF.

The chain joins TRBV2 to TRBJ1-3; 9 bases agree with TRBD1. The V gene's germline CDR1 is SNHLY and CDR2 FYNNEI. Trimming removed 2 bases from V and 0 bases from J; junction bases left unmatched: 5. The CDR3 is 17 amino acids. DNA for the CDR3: TGTGCCAGCAGTGAACTGGGACAGGGACCCTCTGGAAACACCATATATTTT. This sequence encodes CASSELGQGPSGNTIYF. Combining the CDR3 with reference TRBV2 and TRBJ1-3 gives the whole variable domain EPEVTQTPSHQVTQMGQEVILRCVPISNHLYFYWYRQILGQKVEFLVSFYNNEISEKSEIFDDQFSVERPDGSNFTLKIRSTKLEDSAMYFCASSELGQGPSGNTIYFGEGSWLTVV.

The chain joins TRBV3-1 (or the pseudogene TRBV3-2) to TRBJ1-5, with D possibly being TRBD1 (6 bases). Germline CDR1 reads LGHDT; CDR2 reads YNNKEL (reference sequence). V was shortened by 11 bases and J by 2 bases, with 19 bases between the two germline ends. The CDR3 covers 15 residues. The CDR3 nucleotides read TGTGCCTCCAGTCCAGGGGTCGGGGGCAATCAGCCCCAGCATTTT. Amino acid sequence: CASSPGVGGNQPQHF.

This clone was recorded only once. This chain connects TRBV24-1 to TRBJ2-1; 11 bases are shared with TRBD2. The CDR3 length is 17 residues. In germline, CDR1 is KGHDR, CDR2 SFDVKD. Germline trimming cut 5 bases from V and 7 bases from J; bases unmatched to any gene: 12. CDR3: CATSAQRLAGYGNEQFF. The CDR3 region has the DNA TGTGCCACCAGTGCCCAGAGACTAGCGGGATATGGTAATGAGCAGTTCTTC.

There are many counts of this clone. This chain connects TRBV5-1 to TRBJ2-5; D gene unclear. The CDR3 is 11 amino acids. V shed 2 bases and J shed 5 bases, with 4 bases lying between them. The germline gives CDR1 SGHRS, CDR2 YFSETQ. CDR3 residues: CASSFQETQYF. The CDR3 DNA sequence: TGCGCCAGCAGCTTTCAGGAGACCCAGTACTTC.

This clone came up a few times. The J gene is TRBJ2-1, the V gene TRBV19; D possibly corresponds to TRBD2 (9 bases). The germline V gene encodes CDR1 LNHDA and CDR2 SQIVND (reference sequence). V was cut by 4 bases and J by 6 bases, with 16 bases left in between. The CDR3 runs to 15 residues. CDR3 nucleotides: TGTGCCAGTAGTACCCCTAGCGGGACAGGCAATGAGCAGTTCTTC. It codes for CASSTPSGTGNEQFF.

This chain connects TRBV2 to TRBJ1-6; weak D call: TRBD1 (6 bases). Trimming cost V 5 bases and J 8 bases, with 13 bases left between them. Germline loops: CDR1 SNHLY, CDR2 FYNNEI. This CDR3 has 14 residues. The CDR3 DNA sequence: TGTGCCAGCAGTCTGACCCCAGGGGATTCACCCCTCCACTTT. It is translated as CASSLTPGDSPLHF.